Presented here are 24 T cell receptor beta chains from one specimen sequenced in a study of T cell responses to AZD1222 COVID-19 vaccine. The method was immunoSEQ multiplex PCR; TCRdb's version includes in-frame clones alone and lacks a portion of them. This table has 110,000 to 150,000 clones, around nine tenths appearing once. The sequenced sample was peripheral blood, obtained on day 0 of AZD1222 vaccination. All receptors derive from an adult in good health.

The V gene is TRBV2, the J gene TRBJ1-1; 7 positions match TRBD1. CDR1 SNHLY and CDR2 FYNNEI come from the germline V gene. J gave up 2 bases and V 6 bases, and 6 bases lay outside the gene matches. The CDR3 spans 14 residues. The CDR3 coding sequence is TGTGCCAGCAGACTGGGACAGCAAAACACTGAAGCTTTCTTT. Amino acids: CASRLGQQNTEAFF.

The V call is TRBV7-8, the J call TRBJ1-5; D is undetermined. The CDR3 consists of 13 residues. Germline V gene sequence: CDR1 SGHVS, CDR2 FQNEAQ. V lost 1 base to trimming and J lost 4 bases, with 5 bases between them. The CDR3 here is CASSLVRNQPQHF. DNA for the CDR3: TGTGCCAGCAGCTTAGTCAGGAATCAGCCCCAGCATTTT.

The chain has TRBV6-5 and TRBJ2-7; D gene ambiguous. Germline V lookup: CDR1 MNHEY, CDR2 SVGAGI. This CDR3 spans 14 amino acids. The V end lost 2 bases, the J end lost 1 base, and 9 bases lay between the germline ends. CDR3 in DNA: TGTGCCAGCAGTTACGCCCACTTATCCTACGAGCAGTACTTC. As protein: CASSYAHLSYEQYF.

This rearrangement joins TRBV2 to TRBJ1-5; 7 bases map to TRBD1. In germline, CDR1 is SNHLY, CDR2 FYNNEI. J gave up 9 bases and V 4 bases, and 6 bases lay outside the gene matches. The CDR3 totals 13 residues. The CDR3 sequence is CASSGRGRRPQHF. Written as DNA, the CDR3 is TGTGCCAGCAGTGGGAGGGGGCGAAGGCCCCAGCATTTT.

There are a few counts of this clone. V usage is TRBV5-1 and J usage is TRBJ2-7; 9 bases match TRBD1. V was pared by 4 bases and J by 1 base, with 3 bases of the junction left unmatched. Per germline, CDR1 SGHRS and CDR2 YFSETQ. The CDR3 has 14 amino acids. Written as DNA, the CDR3 is TGCGCCAGCAGCCCCGGGACAGGGTCCTACGAGCAGTACTTC. Amino acids: CASSPGTGSYEQYF.

The V call is TRBV27, the J call TRBJ2-7; D is perhaps TRBD2 (6 bases). The CDR3 contains 15 residues. Trimming shortened V by 5 bases and J by 3 bases, and 17 bases separated the two germline ends. Germline V gene sequence: CDR1 MNHEY, CDR2 SMNVEV (reference sequence). CDR3 sequence reads: CASSPLRAGSYEQYF. CDR3 sequence (DNA): TGTGCCAGCAGTCCCCTCCGCGCGGGGAGCTACGAGCAGTACTTC.

This clone was recorded once. The V gene is TRBV27, the J gene TRBJ2-1; 7 nucleotides match TRBD2. The CDR3 loop spans 15 amino acids. V lost 5 bases, J lost 2 bases, and 6 bases stayed unmatched. The germline V gene has CDR1 MNHEY and CDR2 SMNVEV (reference sequence). The CDR3, as DNA: TGTGCCAGCAGTCCCCTGGCGGGAGCCTACAATGAGCAGTTCTTC. Protein product: CASSPLAGAYNEQFF.

CDR3 sequence: CVIKRGTEAFF. In DNA form, the CDR3 reads TGTGTCATAAAGAGGGGCACTGAAGCTTTCTTT. This sequence joins TRBV19 and TRBJ1-1; the D gene is possibly TRBD1 (5 bases). CDR1 and CDR2 (germline): LNHDA, SQIVND (reference sequence). The CDR3 contains 11 residues.

The rearrangement uses TRBV27 and TRBJ2-1, with 9 nucleotides matching TRBD2. Trimming removed 7 bases from V and 3 bases from J; junction bases left unmatched: 4. The CDR3 sequence is 14 residues long. From germline, CDR1 is MNHEY and CDR2 SMNVEV (reference sequence). The CDR3 here is CASKAGGLYNEQFF. The CDR3 region has the DNA TGTGCCAGCAAAGCGGGGGGCCTCTACAATGAGCAGTTCTTC.

The V gene is TRBV7-9, the J gene TRBJ1-2; a weak D match, TRBD1 (6 bases). Trimming removed 5 bases at V and 4 bases at J, with 17 bases between. This CDR3 region has 15 residues. Germline CDR1 reads SEHNR; CDR2 reads FQNEAQ (reference sequence). For the CDR3, the DNA is TGTGCCAGCAGCCTTGGGGGGGCAAGGGGCTATGGCTACACCTTC. Protein: CASSLGGARGYGYTF.

The chain links TRBV10-3 to TRBJ2-1, with D possibly matching TRBD1 (5 bases). Trimming cost V 2 bases and J 4 bases, with 6 bases left between them. There are 13 residues in the CDR3. Per the germline V gene, CDR1 is ENHRY and CDR2 is SYGVKD. CDR3 residues: CAISEGAYNEQFF. CDR3 DNA: TGTGCCATCAGTGAGGGGGCTTACAATGAGCAGTTCTTC.

The V call is TRBV5-1, the J call TRBJ2-7, with no clear D. The CDR3 covers 14 residues. Between the trimmed V and J ends, which lost 0 bases and 5 bases, there was a span of 12 bases. Germline V gives CDR1 SGHRS, CDR2 YFSETQ. The CDR3 reads CASSLAGQFHEQYF. The CDR3 DNA is TGCGCCAGCAGCTTGGCCGGCCAGTTCCACGAGCAGTACTTC.

The CDR3 region is CASSPLGGHEQYF. The CDR3 DNA reads as TGTGCCAGCTCACCGCTGGGGGGCCACGAGCAGTACTTC. The gene calls are TRBV18 and TRBJ2-7; D is possibly TRBD1 or TRBD2 (6 bases each). Germline lookup yields CDR1 KGHSH and CDR2 LQKENI. Trimming removed 3 bases at V and 5 bases at J, with 11 bases between. The CDR3 consists of 13 residues.

This chain joins TRBV10-3 and TRBJ2-1, with 8 nucleotides matching TRBD1. Trimming at V came to 9 bases and at J to 8 bases, leaving 9 bases not matched to a gene. The CDR3 runs to 13 residues. CDR1 and CDR2 (germline): ENHRY, SYGVKD. The CDR3 is CAILTPGGHEQFF. For the CDR3, the DNA is TGTGCCATTCTAACACCAGGGGGCCATGAGCAGTTCTTC.

V gene TRBV7-2 combines with J gene TRBJ2-1; tentatively, D is TRBD1 (7 bases). The CDR3 has 14 amino acids. V was shortened by 1 base and J by 7 bases, with 11 bases between the two germline ends. Germline CDR1 SGHTA, CDR2 FQGNSA. The CDR3 is CASSLGGTVNEQFF. The CDR3 nucleotides are TGTGCCAGCAGCTTAGGCGGGACAGTTAATGAGCAGTTCTTC. The full variable domain, with the rest looked up from reference TRBV7-2 and TRBJ2-1, is GAGVSQSPSNKVTEKGKDVELRCDPISGHTALYWYRQSLGQGLEFLIYFQGNSAPDKSGLPSDRFSAERTGGSVSTLTIQRTQQEDSAVYLCASSLGGTVNEQFFGPGTRLTVL.

This clone appeared a single time. J is TRBJ2-1 and V is TRBV2; 8 positions match TRBD1. The CDR3 covers 15 residues. Per the germline V gene, CDR1 is SNHLY and CDR2 is FYNNEI. With 6 bases clipped from V and 4 bases from J, the junction kept 8 bases outside the gene matches. CDR3 sequence: CASRGGQGGYNEQFF. CDR3 nucleotides: TGTGCCAGCAGGGGAGGACAGGGTGGATACAATGAGCAGTTCTTC.

The chain carries TRBV28 and TRBJ2-2; D is unclear. CDR3 length: 13 amino acids. V was clipped by 5 bases and J by 2 bases, with 6 bases between them. Germline CDR1 is MDHEN and CDR2 is SYDVKM. The CDR3 here is CASSPPNTGELFF. The CDR3 bases are TGTGCCAGCAGTCCCCCAAACACCGGGGAGCTGTTTTTT.

The V gene is TRBV9, the J gene TRBJ1-6; D remains unclear. Germline V CDR1 and CDR2: SGDLS, YYNGEE. The V gene lost 2 bases and the J gene lost 7 bases, with 10 bases spanning the gap. The CDR3 loop spans 14 amino acids. CDR3: CASSVDDGNSPLHF. CDR3 DNA: TGTGCCAGCAGCGTGGACGATGGGAATTCACCCCTCCACTTT.

This clone was detected a few times. The chain recombines TRBV28 with TRBJ1-2, with 7 bases lining up with TRBD1. V trimming: 3 bases; J trimming: 4 bases; junction bases outside the gene matches: 2. Germline loops: CDR1 MDHEN, CDR2 SYDVKM. This CDR3 has 13 residues. CDR3 amino acids: CASSFDRAYGYTF. The CDR3 region has the DNA TGTGCCAGCAGTTTCGACAGGGCCTATGGCTACACCTTC.

V gene TRBV10-1 combines with J gene TRBJ2-7; perhaps TRBD2 as D (5 bases). Looked up from germline, CDR1 is WNHNN and CDR2 is SYGVQD (reference sequence). The CDR3 spans 11 residues. Trimming took 9 bases from V and 1 from J, leaving 7 bases between them. The CDR3 coding sequence is TGCGCCAGACTAGTATCCTACGAGCAGTACTTC. Encoded protein: CARLVSYEQYF.

The CDR3, as DNA: TGTGCCAGCAGTGAATTTGGTACGCCGCTCTCTGGAAACACCATATATTTT. Residues: CASSEFGTPLSGNTIYF. The chain links TRBV25-1 to TRBJ1-3; D call uncertain. The V end was cut by 1 base, the J end by 0 bases, with 13 bases between. The germline V gene encodes CDR1 MGHDK and CDR2 SYGVNS. The CDR3 loop spans 17 amino acids.

This clone was detected only a few times. The V call is TRBV28, the J call TRBJ1-1; maybe TRBD1 (6 bases). V was cut by 6 bases and J by 5 bases, with 19 bases left in between. Germline lookup yields CDR1 MDHEN and CDR2 SYDVKM. The CDR3 spans 15 residues. CDR3 DNA: TGTGCCAGCAGACCGAAGACAGGATCGGGAACTGAAGCTTTCTTT. Its translation is CASRPKTGSGTEAFF.

The V and J genes are TRBV27 and TRBJ2-2; possibly TRBD1 or TRBD2 for D (5 bases each). Trimming shortened V by 3 bases and J by 7 bases, and 12 bases separated the two germline ends. Germline lookup yields CDR1 MNHEY and CDR2 SMNVEV (reference sequence). CDR3 length: 14 residues. The CDR3 DNA is TGTGCCAGCAGTTTTTGGGGGAAAGTCGGGGAGCTGTTTTTT. This gives the protein CASSFWGKVGELFF.

The rearrangement uses TRBV9 and TRBJ2-7; 9 bases agree with TRBD1. With V trimmed by 4 bases and J by 6 bases, 11 bases remained unmatched. Germline V CDR1 and CDR2: SGDLS, YYNGEE. The CDR3 runs to 15 residues. The CDR3 here is CASSLGQGGRGEQYF. Written as DNA, the CDR3 is TGTGCCAGCAGCTTGGGACAGGGTGGACGGGGCGAGCAGTACTTC.